This T cell receptor (beta chain) appears in the sequencing data of a study of post-analysis software for immune sequencing data. V lost 3 bases to trimming and J lost 0 bases; unmatched junction nucleotides: 8. Per germline, CDR1 SEHNR and CDR2 FQNEAQ (reference sequence). The CDR3 covers 19 residues. Of note for this clonotype: The antigen remains undetermined.

Unique molecular identifiers were present in the TCR beta cDNA libraries. Input of about 0.9 to 10 million T cells yielded about half a million cDNA molecules. Each CDR3 protein gets one entry after TCRdb re-called the PCR reads with MiXCR. This repertoire shows about 560,000 distinct CDR3 sequences, about 40% found once; its top ten account for approximately 1.7%. Study-wide results and limits: TRBV5-6, TRBV5-1 and TRBV20-1 were among roughly five TRBV segments more frequent in patients than controls. Normalized Chao1 diversity was significantly reduced in patients versus controls.

The source material was blood. The chain carries TRBV7-9 and TRBJ2-1; TRBD2 matches 13 bases. The receptor's source is a girl aged 5-17 years with multiple sclerosis. This CDR3 is CASSFKTSGGSSSYNEQFF. In nucleotides, the CDR3 is TGTGCCAGCAGCTTTAAGACTAGCGGGGGGTCTAGCTCCTACAATGAGCAGTTCTTC.